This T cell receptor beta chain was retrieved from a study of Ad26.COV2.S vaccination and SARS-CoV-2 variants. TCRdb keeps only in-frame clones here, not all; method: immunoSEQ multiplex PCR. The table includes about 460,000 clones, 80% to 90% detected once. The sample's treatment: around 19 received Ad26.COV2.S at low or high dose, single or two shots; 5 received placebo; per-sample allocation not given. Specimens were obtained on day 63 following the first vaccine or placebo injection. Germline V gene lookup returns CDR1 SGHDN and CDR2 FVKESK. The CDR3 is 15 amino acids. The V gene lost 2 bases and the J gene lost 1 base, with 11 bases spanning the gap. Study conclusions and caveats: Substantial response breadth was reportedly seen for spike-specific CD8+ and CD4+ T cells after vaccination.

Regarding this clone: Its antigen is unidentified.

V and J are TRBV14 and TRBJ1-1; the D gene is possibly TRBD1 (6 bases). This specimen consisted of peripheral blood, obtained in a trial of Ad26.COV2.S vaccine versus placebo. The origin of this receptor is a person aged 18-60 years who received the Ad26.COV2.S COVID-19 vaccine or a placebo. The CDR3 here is CASSQRPRGNTEAFF. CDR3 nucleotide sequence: TGTGCCAGCAGCCAAAGACCCAGGGGGAACACTGAAGCTTTCTTT. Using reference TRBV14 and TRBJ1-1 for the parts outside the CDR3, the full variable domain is EAGVTQFPSHSVIEKGQTVTLRCDPISGHDNLYWYRRVMGKEIKFLLHFVKESKQDESGMPNNRFLAERTGGTYSTLKVQPAELEDSGVYFCASSQRPRGNTEAFFGQGTRLTVV.